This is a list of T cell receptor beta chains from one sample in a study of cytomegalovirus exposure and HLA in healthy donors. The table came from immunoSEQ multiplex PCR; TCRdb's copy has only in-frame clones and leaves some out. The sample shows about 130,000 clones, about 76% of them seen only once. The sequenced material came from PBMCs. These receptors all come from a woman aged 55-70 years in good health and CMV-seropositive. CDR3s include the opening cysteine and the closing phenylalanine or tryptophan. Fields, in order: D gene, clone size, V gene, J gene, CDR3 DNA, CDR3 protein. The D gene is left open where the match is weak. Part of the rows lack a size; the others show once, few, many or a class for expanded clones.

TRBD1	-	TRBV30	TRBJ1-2	TGTGCCTGGAGTGTCCCAGGGGGCCCGAATTCTTATGGCTACACCTTC	CAWSVPGGPNSYGYTF
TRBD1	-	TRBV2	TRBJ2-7	TGTGCCAGCAGTGAAGAAATCGGACAGGGTAGTTACGAGCAGTACTTC	CASSEEIGQGSYEQYF
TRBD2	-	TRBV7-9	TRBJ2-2	TGTGCCAGCAGCTTCCCCGGGACTAGAAAGGGCGGGGAGCTGTTTTTT	CASSFPGTRKGGELFF
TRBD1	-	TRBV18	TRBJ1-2	TGTGCCAGCTCAGGAGGGACAGGGGGAAACTATGGCTACACCTTC	CASSGGTGGNYGYTF
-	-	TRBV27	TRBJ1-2	TGTGCCAGCAGTCGCCCCGGGGGGCATTATGGCTACACCTTC	CASSRPGGHYGYTF
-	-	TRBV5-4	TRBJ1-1	TGTGCCAGCAGCTTAACAACCAACACTGAAGCTTTCTTT	CASSLTTNTEAFF
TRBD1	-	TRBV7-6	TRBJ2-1	TGTGCCAGCAGCTTATTAGGGGGCAGGGACAATGAGCAGTTCTTC	CASSLLGGRDNEQFF
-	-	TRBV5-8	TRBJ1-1	TGTGCCAGCAGCCCTACAGGGAGACGGGCTTTCTTT	CASSPTGRRAFF
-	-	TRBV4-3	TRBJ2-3	TGCGCCAGCAGCCAAGATCTAGGTAGGAGCGGATCATACACAGATACGCAGTATTTT	CASSQDLGRSGSYTDTQYF
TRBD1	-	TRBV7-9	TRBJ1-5	TGTGCCAGCAGCTTAGGGGACAGGGACAATCAGCCCCAGCATTTT	CASSLGDRDNQPQHF
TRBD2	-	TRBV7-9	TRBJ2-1	TGTGCCAGCAGCTTATCTAGCGGGTCATACAATGAGCAGTTCTTC	CASSLSSGSYNEQFF
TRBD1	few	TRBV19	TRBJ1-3	TGTGCCAGTAGTTTTGGGGGACAGACCTCTGGAAACACCATATATTTT	CASSFGGQTSGNTIYF
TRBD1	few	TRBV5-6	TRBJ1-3	TGTGCCAGCAGCTGGGGACAGGGGACTTCTGGAAACACCATATATTTT	CASSWGQGTSGNTIYF
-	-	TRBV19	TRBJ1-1	TGTGCCAGTAGCAGGGACAAAGAAAGCACTGAAGCTTTCTTT	CASSRDKESTEAFF
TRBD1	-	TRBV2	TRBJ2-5	TGTGCCAGCGGGAACAGGGGTATGGAGACCCAGTACTTC	CASGNRGMETQYF
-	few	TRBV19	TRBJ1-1	TGTGCCAGTAGTATAGCCGGGGTAATGAACACTGAAGCTTTCTTT	CASSIAGVMNTEAFF
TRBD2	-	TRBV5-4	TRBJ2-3	TGTGCCAGCAGCGTGAAACTAGCGGGGGCGTCGGATACGCAGTATTTT	CASSVKLAGASDTQYF
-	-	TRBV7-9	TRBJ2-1	TGTGCCAGCAGCCCTCCCTTACACAGGGTTCGGAACTACAATGAGCAGTTCTTC	CASSPPLHRVRNYNEQFF
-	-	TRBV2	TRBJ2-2	TGTGCCAGCAGCGAACTAGGAAGGGGGTCCGGGGAGCTGTTTTTT	CASSELGRGSGELFF
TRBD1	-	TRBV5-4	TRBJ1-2	TGTGCCAGCAGCTCGGGACAGTACTATGGCTACACCTTC	CASSSGQYYGYTF
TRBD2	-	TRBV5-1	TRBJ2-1	TGCGCCAGCAGCGCTATATCTAGCGGGATAGGCAATGAGCAGTTCTTC	CASSAISSGIGNEQFF
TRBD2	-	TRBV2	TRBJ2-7	TGTGCCAATGGGGGACTAGCGGGAAGAGGCTACGAGCAGTACTTC	CANGGLAGRGYEQYF
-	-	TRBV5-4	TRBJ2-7	TGTGCCAGCAGCTCCGGGGGTTACGAGCAGTACTTC	CASSSGGYEQYF
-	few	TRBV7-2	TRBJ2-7	TGTGCCAGCAGCGATTTCCGATCAGGGGTTTACGAGCAGTACTTC	CASSDFRSGVYEQYF
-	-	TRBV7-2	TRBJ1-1	TGTGCCAGCAGCCCGGATAGACGGGTCGGAGCTTTCTTT	CASSPDRRVGAFF
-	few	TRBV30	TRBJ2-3	TGTGCCTGGAGTGTAGAAGTCCTGGGCGGGCCTGGCACAGATACGCAGTATTTT	CAWSVEVLGGPGTDTQYF
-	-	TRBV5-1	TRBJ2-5	TGCGCCAGCAGCTTGTTACAGGGTCAGGAGACCCAGTACTTC	CASSLLQGQETQYF
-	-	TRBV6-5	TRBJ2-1	TGTGCCAGCAGTTACTCATATCTGTCTCGGGATGAGCAGTTCTTC	CASSYSYLSRDEQFF
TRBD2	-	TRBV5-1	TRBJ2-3	TGCGCCAGCAGCCTCGGACTAGCGAGACCTTCTAGCACAGATACGCAGTATTTT	CASSLGLARPSSTDTQYF
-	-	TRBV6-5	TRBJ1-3	TGTGCCAGCAGTTACCGACCCTGGGCAGATGGAAACACCATATATTTT	CASSYRPWADGNTIYF
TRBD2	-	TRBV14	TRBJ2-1	TGTGCCAGCACGGCTAGCGGGAGGGCTGACGGGAATGAGCAGTTCTTC	CASTASGRADGNEQFF
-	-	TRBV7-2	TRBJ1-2	TGTGCCAGCAGCTTTACAGGGACCTATGGCTACACCTTC	CASSFTGTYGYTF